This TCR beta chain was found in a study of glioma-infiltrating T cells after dendritic cell vaccination. TCRdb keeps only in-frame clones here, not all; method: immunoSEQ multiplex PCR. The sample contains fewer than 75,000 clones, roughly 79% of which appear only once. The CDR3 covers 16 residues. Germline lookup yields CDR1 SGHRS and CDR2 YFSETQ. V shed 3 bases and J 1 base; nucleotides not matched to a gene: 6. The source material was blood, sampled before dendritic cell vaccination. The TCR sequence derives from a human donor with glioblastoma. The chain is built from TRBV5-1 and TRBJ1-1, with TRBD1 matching over 10 bases. The CDR3 spells CASSWGQGRPNTEAFF. CDR3 DNA: TGCGCCAGCAGCTGGGGACAGGGGAGGCCGAACACTGAAGCTTTCTTT.